These 14 T cell receptor beta chains came from one sample sequenced in a study of identical twins. MiXCR, applied by TCRdb to the 5' RACE reads, yields one record per CDR3 protein. The data hold some 690,000 distinct CDR3 sequences, with 21% observed a single time. This sample was shared with a second study, whose subject was T cells expressing NK-cell markers.

The specimen was PBMCs. These receptors were obtained from a woman aged 18-29 years in good health.

The chain couples TRBV3-1 to TRBJ2-1; no firm D call. Trimming pared 0 bases from V and 7 bases from J, leaving 10 bases between. There are 14 residues in the CDR3. Germline loops: CDR1 LGHDT, CDR2 YNNKEL (reference sequence). CDR3 nucleotide sequence: TGTGCCAGCAGCCAAGATTGGTCGAGAAATGAGCAGTTCTTC. The encoded protein is CASSQDWSRNEQFF.

The chain couples TRBV20-1 to TRBJ2-7; D gene ambiguous. CDR1 and CDR2 from the germline V gene are DFQATT and SNEGSKA (reference sequence). The CDR3 has 13 residues. Trimming removed 1 base at V and 3 bases at J, with 10 bases between. CDR3 coding DNA: TGCAGTGCTAGAGCTCCCGTCTTCTACGAGCAGTACTTC. Its translation is CSARAPVFYEQYF.

In its sample, this clonotype was seen a few times. The chain has TRBV20-1 and TRBJ2-5, with 12 bases identical to TRBD2. This CDR3 is 15 amino acids long. Trimming cost V 3 bases and J 4 bases; bases outside gene matches: 6. In germline, CDR1 is DFQATT, CDR2 SNEGSKA (reference sequence). The CDR3 DNA reads as TGCAGTGCTAGCGCTGGACTAGCGGGGAGAGAGACCCAGTACTTC. It codes for CSASAGLAGRETQYF.

The J gene is TRBJ2-7, the V gene TRBV20-1; 8 nucleotides line up with TRBD2. The CDR3 covers 13 residues. CDR1 and CDR2 from the germline V gene are DFQATT and SNEGSKA (reference sequence). Trimming at V came to 6 bases and at J to 5 bases, leaving 9 bases not matched to a gene. The CDR3, as DNA: TGCAGTGCCATCGGGGGGGGGATGAACGAGCAGTACTTC. Its translation: CSAIGGGMNEQYF.

This clonotype has at least ten counts. The rearrangement links TRBV12-3 or TRBV12-4 to TRBJ2-7; D is undetermined. The CDR3 has 13 residues. V shed 3 bases and J shed 1 base, with 7 bases lying between them. CDR3 in DNA: TGTGCCAGCAGTTTTGGGGTTTCCTACGAGCAGTACTTC. It specifies CASSFGVSYEQYF.

This clonotype was detected only a few times. One end of the junction fails to match germline, which may point to a read error. This chain links TRBV5-1 with TRBJ2-7, with 10 nucleotides matching TRBD1. The CDR3 contains 13 residues. The germline CDR1 and CDR2 sequences are SGHRS and YFSETQ. CDR3 region: CASSPKGQGTGHF. The CDR3 nucleotides read TGCGCCAGCAGCCCGAAGGGACAGGGGACCGGGCACTTC.

The chain couples TRBV27 to TRBJ1-6; possibly TRBD1 for D (5 bases). CDR1 is MNHEY and CDR2 is SMNVEV in the germline V gene (reference sequence). This CDR3 region has 14 residues. V shed 5 bases and J shed 10 bases, with 15 bases lying between them. The CDR3 here is CASSPRQGQSPLHF. CDR3 nucleotides: TGTGCCAGCAGTCCCCGCCAGGGTCAATCACCCCTCCACTTT.

The table lists this clonotype with a few counts. CDR3 nucleotides: TGCAGTGCTAGTCGAGGGGACACAGATACGCAGTATTTT. This encodes CSASRGDTDTQYF. The V gene is TRBV20-1, the J gene TRBJ2-3; D is possibly TRBD1 or TRBD2 (5 bases each). Germline lookup yields CDR1 DFQATT and CDR2 SNEGSKA (reference sequence). This CDR3 has 13 amino acids. The germline V and J ends were trimmed by 3 bases and 2 bases, with 9 bases remaining between them.

The gene calls are TRBV12-3 or TRBV12-4 and TRBJ2-7, with D perhaps matching TRBD1 (5 bases). Trimming took off 4 bases at V and 3 bases at J, with 16 bases between the two ends. The CDR3 loop spans 15 amino acids. For the CDR3, the DNA is TGTGCCAGCAGTTCCCCGTTTCAGGGCGACTACGAGCAGTACTTC. This translates into CASSSPFQGDYEQYF.

This clonotype has at least ten counts. The chain has TRBV29-1 and TRBJ2-7; D not certain. The CDR3 runs to 13 residues. Between the trimmed V and J ends, which lost 1 base and 1 base, there was a span of 8 bases. Germline CDR1 SQVTM, CDR2 ANQGSEA. CDR3 residues: CSVEGLNSYEQYF. In DNA form, the CDR3 reads TGCAGCGTTGAAGGGTTAAATTCCTACGAGCAGTACTTC.

The chain carries TRBV20-1 and TRBJ1-6; 8 nucleotides match TRBD1. The CDR3 spans 13 residues. V was pared by 5 bases and J by 8 bases, with 5 bases of the junction left unmatched. The V gene's germline CDR1 is DFQATT and CDR2 SNEGSKA (reference sequence). The CDR3 region has the DNA TGCAGTGCTGGGGGACAGGTAGATTCACCCCTCCACTTT. Translating it yields CSAGGQVDSPLHF.

The rearrangement links TRBV20-1 to TRBJ2-1; no firm D call. This CDR3 has 11 amino acids. The ends were cut back, 3 bases at V and 7 bases at J, with 7 bases in the middle. Germline loops: CDR1 DFQATT, CDR2 SNEGSKA (reference sequence). The CDR3 DNA follows: TGCAGTGCTAGTGCGTATAATGAGCAGTTCTTC. It is translated as CSASAYNEQFF.

The J gene is TRBJ1-6, the V gene TRBV11-2; 9 nucleotides match TRBD1. V lost 0 bases, J lost 15 bases, and 9 bases stayed unmatched. In germline, CDR1 is SGHAT, CDR2 FQNNGV. The CDR3 totals 15 residues. The CDR3 DNA reads as TGTGCCAGCAGCTTAGAACCGGGACAGGGAAAAGTCCTCCACTTT. It codes for CASSLEPGQGKVLHF.

The V and J genes are TRBV12-3 or TRBV12-4 and TRBJ1-2, with no clear D. The V gene lost 3 bases and the J gene lost 8 bases, with 13 bases spanning the gap. This CDR3 spans 13 amino acids. CDR3 amino acids: CASSFRVPEGYTF. The CDR3 DNA sequence: TGTGCCAGCAGTTTTCGGGTTCCGGAAGGCTACACCTTC.